This entry features one T cell receptor beta chain sequence. Trimming pared 0 bases from V and 4 bases from J, leaving 6 bases between. CDR1 is LGHNA and CDR2 is YSLEER in the germline V gene. This CDR3 comprises 13 residues. This specimen comes from a study of blood T cell repertoires in COVID-19. Across the study: The United States, Italy and Spain were the sources of the acute and convalescent COVID-19 samples. Sample material is recorded as cDNA or gDNA derived from T cells, B-cell-depleted T cells, or PBMCs.

Seattle patients were enrolled while actively infected and followed longitudinally. In the authors' workflow: Amplification of reference gene primers provided the estimated nucleated cell counts. Sequenced by immunoSEQ multiplex PCR; TCRdb stores in-frame clones only, minus some. That table gives V, J and clone size, and the DNA gave D and trimming. The sample has approximately 250,000 clones, around 88% seen once. This rearrangement joins TRBV4-3 to TRBJ1-2; no definite D call. Source material: peripheral blood. This clonotype was obtained from a woman in her sixties or seventies with COVID-19, enrolled during active disease. CDR3 residues: CASSQDFSYGYTF. Written as DNA, the CDR3 is TGCGCCAGCAGCCAAGATTTCAGCTATGGCTACACCTTC.